What follows is one T cell receptor beta chain and its context. What it binds is not known. These data belong to a study of T cell responses to AZD1222 COVID-19 vaccine. Study observations and caveats: Reportedly, nearly half of unique spike TCRs recognized epitopes outside B.1.351/B.1.1.7 mutations. Clonal diversity may have been underestimated, and the donors were mostly white British, with more females than males. Just six AZD1222 recipients were seropositive at baseline.

This CDR3 contains 13 residues. Trimming pared 6 bases from V and 2 bases from J, leaving 11 bases between. TCRdb's table, derived via immunoSEQ multiplex PCR, lists solely in-frame clones and lacks some. Found here are 50,000 to 70,000 clones, 65% to 90% of them singletons; the top ten hold about 7%. The TCR was taken from an adult who received the AZD1222 COVID-19 vaccine. V gene TRBV12-3 or TRBV12-4 combines with J gene TRBJ2-7, with D possibly called TRBD1 or TRBD2 (5 bases each). Sequenced here: peripheral blood, sampled 28 days after the second AZD1222 dose. CDR3 sequence: CASRRDGAYEQYF. The DNA for the CDR3 is TGTGCCAGCAGGAGGGACGGTGCCTACGAGCAGTACTTC.